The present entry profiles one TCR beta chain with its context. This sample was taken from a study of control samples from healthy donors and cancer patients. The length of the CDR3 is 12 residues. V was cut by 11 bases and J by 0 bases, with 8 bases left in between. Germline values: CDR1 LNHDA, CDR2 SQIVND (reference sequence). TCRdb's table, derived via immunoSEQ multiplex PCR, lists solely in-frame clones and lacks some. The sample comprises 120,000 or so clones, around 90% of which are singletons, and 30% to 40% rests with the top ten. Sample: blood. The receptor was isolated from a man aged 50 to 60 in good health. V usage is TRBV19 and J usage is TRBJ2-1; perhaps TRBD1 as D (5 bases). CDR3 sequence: CAVDSSYNEQFF. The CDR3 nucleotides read TGTGCCGTCGACAGCTCCTACAATGAGCAGTTCTTC.